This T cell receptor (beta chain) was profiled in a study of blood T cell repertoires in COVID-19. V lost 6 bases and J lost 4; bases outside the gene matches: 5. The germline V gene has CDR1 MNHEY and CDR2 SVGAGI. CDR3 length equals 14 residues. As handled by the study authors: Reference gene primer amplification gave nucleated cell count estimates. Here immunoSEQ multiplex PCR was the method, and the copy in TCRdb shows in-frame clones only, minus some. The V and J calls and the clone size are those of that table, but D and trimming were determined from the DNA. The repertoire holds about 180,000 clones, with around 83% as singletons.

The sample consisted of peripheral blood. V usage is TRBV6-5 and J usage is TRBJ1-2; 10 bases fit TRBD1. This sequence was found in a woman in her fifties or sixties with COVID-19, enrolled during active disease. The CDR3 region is CASRPGQGTYGYTF. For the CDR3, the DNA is TGTGCCAGCAGGCCGGGACAGGGGACCTATGGCTACACCTTC.